The TCR beta chain under discussion was sequenced for a study of T cells after somatic rescue of genetic block. This clone was observed once. Sequencing was performed with immunoSEQ multiplex PCR; in TCRdb, only in-frame clones are kept and a portion is missing. The data hold 12,000 to 15,000 clones, with roughly 70% observed a single time. This CDR3 spans 15 amino acids. Trimming took 8 bases from V and 3 from J, leaving 14 bases between them. Germline V gene sequence: CDR1 MNHNS, CDR2 SASEGT. This sequence joins TRBV6-1 and TRBJ1-6; D is undetermined. Sequencing used peripheral blood mononuclear cells (PBMCs). This receptor was obtained from a man aged 18 to 30. CDR3 DNA: TGTGCCAGCTTCCGCGGGCCTTTCTATAATTCACCCCTCCACTTT. Translating gives CASFRGPFYNSPLHF.